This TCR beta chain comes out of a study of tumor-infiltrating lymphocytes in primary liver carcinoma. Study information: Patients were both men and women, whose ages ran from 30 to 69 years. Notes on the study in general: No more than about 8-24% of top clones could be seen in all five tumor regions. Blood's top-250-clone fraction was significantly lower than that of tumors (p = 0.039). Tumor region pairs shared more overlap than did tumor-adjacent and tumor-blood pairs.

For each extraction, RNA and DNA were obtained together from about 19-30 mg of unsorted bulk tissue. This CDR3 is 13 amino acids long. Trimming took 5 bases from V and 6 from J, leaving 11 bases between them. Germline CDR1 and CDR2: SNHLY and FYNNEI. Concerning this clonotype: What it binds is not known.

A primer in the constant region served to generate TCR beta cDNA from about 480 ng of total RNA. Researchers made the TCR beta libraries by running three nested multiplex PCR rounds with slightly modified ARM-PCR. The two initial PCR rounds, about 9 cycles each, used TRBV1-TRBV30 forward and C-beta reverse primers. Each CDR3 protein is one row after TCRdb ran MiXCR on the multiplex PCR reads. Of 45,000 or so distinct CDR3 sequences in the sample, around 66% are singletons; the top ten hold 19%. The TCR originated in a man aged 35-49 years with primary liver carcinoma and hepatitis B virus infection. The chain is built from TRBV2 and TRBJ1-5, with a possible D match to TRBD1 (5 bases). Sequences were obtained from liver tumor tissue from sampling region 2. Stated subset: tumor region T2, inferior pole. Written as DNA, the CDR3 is TGTGCCAGCAGTCTATGGGGCGGTCAGCCCCAGCATTTT. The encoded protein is CASSLWGGQPQHF.